Included here is one T cell receptor (beta chain) sequence, with context. Its specificity is unknown. Profiled with immunoSEQ multiplex PCR; TCRdb holds only in-frame clones, not every one. The sample carries about 150,000 clones, under 95% recorded once. The sample is drawn from a study of OX40 agonist ivuxolimab in advanced cancers. Broader study findings: Researchers report that CD8+ T cells had, on average, more expanded clones than CD4+. CD4+ and CD8+ blood T cells expanded clonally by week 6 at 0.1 to 3.0 mg/kg.

This clonotype was obtained from an adult with an advanced solid tumor such as melanoma, head and neck, liver or kidney cancer. The starting material was CD4+ or CD8+ T cells sorted from blood, obtained in a trial of the OX40 agonist ivuxolimab.

The CDR3 DNA reads as TGTGCCAGCAGTTTATCCAGGGAAGACTACGAGCAGTACTTC. Translation gives CASSLSREDYEQYF. The V gene is TRBV27, the J gene TRBJ2-7, with a tentative D call TRBD1 (5 bases). Germline lookup yields CDR1 MNHEY and CDR2 SMNVEV (reference sequence). This CDR3 region has 14 residues. Trimming stripped 0 bases from V and 3 bases from J, with 9 bases between.